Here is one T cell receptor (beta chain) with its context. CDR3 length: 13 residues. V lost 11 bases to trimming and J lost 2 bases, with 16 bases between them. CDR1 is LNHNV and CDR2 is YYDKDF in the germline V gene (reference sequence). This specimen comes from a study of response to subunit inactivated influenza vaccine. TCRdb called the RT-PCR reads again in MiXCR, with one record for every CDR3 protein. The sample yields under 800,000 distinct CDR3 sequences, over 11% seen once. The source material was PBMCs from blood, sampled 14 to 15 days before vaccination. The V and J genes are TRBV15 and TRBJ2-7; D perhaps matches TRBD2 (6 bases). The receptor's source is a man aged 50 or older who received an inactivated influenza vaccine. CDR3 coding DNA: TGTGCCCGAAAGGACTGCGGGGCCTACGAGCAGTACTTC. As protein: CARKDCGAYEQYF.